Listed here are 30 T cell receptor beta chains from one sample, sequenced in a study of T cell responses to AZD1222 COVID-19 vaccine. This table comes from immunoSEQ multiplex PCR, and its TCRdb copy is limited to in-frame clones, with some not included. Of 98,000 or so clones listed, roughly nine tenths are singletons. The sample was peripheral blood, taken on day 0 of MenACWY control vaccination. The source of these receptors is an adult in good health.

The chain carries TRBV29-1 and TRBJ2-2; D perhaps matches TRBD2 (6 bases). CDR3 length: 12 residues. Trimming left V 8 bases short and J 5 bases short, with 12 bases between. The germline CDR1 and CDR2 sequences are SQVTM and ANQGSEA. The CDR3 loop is CSTPGGTGELFF. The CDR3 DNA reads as TGCAGCACCCCTGGAGGGACCGGGGAGCTGTTTTTT.

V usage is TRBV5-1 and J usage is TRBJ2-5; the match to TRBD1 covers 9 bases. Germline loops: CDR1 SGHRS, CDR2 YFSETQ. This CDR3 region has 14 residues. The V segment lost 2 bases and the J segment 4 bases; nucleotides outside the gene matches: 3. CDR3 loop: CASSFGQGRETQYF. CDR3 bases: TGCGCCAGCAGCTTTGGACAGGGGAGAGAGACCCAGTACTTC.

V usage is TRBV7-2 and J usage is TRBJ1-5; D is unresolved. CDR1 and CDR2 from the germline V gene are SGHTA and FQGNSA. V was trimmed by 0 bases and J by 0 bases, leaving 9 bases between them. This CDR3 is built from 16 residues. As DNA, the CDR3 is TGTGCCAGCAGCTTAGCGCTAACTATTAGCAATCAGCCCCAGCATTTT. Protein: CASSLALTISNQPQHF.

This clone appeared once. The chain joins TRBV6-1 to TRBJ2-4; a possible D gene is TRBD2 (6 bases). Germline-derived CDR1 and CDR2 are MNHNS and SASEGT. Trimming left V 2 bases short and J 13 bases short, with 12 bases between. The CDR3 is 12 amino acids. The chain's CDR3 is CASSETGVRQYF. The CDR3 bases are TGTGCCAGCAGTGAAACGGGGGTCCGACAGTACTTC.

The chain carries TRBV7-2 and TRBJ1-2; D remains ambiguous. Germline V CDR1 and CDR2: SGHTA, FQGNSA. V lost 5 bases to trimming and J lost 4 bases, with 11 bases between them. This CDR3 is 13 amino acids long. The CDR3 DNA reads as TGTGCCAGCAGCCCAAGGGCTTTCTATGGCTACACCTTC. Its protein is CASSPRAFYGYTF.

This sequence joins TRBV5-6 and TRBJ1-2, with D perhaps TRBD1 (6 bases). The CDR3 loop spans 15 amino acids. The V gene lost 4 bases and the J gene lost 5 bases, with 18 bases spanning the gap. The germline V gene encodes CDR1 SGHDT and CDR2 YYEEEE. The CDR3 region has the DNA TGTGCCAGCAGCCCACTGGCGGGGGCAGGGTATGGCTACACCTTC. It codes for CASSPLAGAGYGYTF. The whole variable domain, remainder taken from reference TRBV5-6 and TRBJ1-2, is DAGVTQSPTHLIKTRGQQVTLRCSPKSGHDTVSWYQQALGQGPQFIFQYYEEEERQRGNFPDRFSGHQFPNYSSELNVNALLLGDSALYLCASSPLAGAGYGYTFGSGTRLTVV.

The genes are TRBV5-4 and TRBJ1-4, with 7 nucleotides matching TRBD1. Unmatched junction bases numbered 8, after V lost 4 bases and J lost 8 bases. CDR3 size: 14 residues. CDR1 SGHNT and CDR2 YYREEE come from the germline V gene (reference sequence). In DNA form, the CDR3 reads TGTGCCAGCAGCCAGGACAGGACTGGGGAAAAACTGTTTTTT. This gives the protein CASSQDRTGEKLFF.

The CDR3 DNA reads as TGTGCCAGCAGTTTCGGACAGGGCCAGCCCCAGCATTTT. It encodes CASSFGQGQPQHF. The rearrangement joins TRBV6-5 to TRBJ1-5; 8 nucleotides line up with TRBD1. The CDR3 consists of 13 residues. Germline V gene data show CDR1 as MNHEY and CDR2 as SVGAGI. The V segment lost 4 bases and the J segment 7 bases; nucleotides outside the gene matches: 3.

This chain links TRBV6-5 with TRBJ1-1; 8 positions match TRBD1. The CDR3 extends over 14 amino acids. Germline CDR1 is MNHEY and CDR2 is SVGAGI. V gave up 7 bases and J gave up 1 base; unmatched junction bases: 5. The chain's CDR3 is CASTYDRGNTEAFF. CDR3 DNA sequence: TGTGCCAGCACCTACGACAGGGGGAACACTGAAGCTTTCTTT.

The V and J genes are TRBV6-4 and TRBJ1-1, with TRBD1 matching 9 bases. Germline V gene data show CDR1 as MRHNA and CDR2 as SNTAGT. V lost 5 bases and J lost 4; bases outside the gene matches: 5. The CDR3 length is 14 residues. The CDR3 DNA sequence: TGTGCCAGCAGTTCCGGACAGGGGAGCACTGAAGCTTTCTTT. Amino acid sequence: CASSSGQGSTEAFF.

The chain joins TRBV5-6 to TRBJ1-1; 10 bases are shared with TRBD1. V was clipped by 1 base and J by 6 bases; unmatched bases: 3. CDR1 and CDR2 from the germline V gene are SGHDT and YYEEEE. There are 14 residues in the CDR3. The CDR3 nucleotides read TGTGCCAGCAGCTTGACCGGGACAGGGGCTGAAGCTTTCTTT. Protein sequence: CASSLTGTGAEAFF.

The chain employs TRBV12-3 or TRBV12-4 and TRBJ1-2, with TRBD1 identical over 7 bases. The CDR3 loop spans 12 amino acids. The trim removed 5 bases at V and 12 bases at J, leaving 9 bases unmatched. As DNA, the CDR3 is TGTGCCAGCAGTCCGAATGACAGGGTTCACACCTTC. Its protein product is CASSPNDRVHTF.

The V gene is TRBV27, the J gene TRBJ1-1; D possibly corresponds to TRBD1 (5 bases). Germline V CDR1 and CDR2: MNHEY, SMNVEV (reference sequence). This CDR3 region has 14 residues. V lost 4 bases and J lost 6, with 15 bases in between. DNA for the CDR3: TGTGCCAGCAGTTGGCGCAGGACAAACCCTGAAGCTTTCTTT. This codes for CASSWRRTNPEAFF.

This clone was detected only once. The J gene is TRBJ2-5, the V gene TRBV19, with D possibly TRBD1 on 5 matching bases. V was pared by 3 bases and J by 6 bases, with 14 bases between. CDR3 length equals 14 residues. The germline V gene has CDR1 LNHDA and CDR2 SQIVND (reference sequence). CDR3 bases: TGTGCCAGTAGTATGCGCAGGGCTCAACAGACCCAGTACTTC. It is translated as CASSMRRAQQTQYF.

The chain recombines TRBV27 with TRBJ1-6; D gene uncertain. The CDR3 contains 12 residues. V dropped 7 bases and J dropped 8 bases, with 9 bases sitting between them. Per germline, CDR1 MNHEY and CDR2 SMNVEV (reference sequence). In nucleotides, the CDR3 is TGTGCCAGCAAGGAATACGATTCACCCCTCCACTTT. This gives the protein CASKEYDSPLHF.

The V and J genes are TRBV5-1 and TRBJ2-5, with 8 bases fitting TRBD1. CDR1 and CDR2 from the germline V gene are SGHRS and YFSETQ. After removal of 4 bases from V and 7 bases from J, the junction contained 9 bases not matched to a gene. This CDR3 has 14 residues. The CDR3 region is CASSTGTGQPTQYF. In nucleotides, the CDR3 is TGCGCCAGCAGCACCGGGACAGGACAACCGACCCAGTACTTC.

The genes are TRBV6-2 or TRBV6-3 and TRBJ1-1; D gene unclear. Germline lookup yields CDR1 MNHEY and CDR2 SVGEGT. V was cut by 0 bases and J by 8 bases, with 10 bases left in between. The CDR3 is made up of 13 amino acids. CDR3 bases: TGTGCCAGCAGTTACTCGCTCCAGGTGGAAGCTTTCTTT. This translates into CASSYSLQVEAFF.

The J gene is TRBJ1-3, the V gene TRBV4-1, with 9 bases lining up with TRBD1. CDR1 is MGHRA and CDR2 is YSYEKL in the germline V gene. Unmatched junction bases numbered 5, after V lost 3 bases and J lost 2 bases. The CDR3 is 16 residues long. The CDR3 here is CASSHEGTGTGNTIYF. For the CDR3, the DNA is TGCGCCAGCAGCCATGAGGGGACAGGGACTGGAAACACCATATATTTT.

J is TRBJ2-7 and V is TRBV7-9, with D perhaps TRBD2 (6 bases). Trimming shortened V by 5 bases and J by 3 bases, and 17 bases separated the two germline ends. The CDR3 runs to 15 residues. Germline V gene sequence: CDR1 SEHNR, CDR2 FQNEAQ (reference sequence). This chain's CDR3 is CASSPYGGSIYEQYF. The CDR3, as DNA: TGTGCCAGCAGCCCCTATGGGGGGTCGATCTACGAGCAGTACTTC. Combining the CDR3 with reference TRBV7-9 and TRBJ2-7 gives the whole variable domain DTGVSQNPRHKITKRGQNVTFRCDPISEHNRLYWYRQTLGQGPEFLTYFQNEAQLEKSRLLSDRFSAERPKGSFSTLEIQRTEQGDSAMYLCASSPYGGSIYEQYFGPGTRLTVT.

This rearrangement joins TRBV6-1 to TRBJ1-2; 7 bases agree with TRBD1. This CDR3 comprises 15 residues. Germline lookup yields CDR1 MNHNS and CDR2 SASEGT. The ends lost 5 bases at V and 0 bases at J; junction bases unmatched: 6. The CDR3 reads CASSSPTGPNYGYTF. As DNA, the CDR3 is TGTGCCAGCAGTTCGCCGACAGGGCCTAACTATGGCTACACCTTC.

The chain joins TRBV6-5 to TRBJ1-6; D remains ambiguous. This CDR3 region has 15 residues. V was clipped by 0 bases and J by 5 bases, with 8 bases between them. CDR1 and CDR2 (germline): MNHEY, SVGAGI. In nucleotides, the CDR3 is TGTGCCAGCAGTTACTCGAAGGCTAATAATTCACCCCTCCACTTT. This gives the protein CASSYSKANNSPLHF.

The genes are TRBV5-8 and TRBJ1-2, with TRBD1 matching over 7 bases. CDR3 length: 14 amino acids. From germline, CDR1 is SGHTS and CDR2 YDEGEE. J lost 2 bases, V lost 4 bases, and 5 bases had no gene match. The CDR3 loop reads CASSRDRANYGYTF. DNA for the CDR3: TGTGCCAGCAGCAGGGACAGAGCGAACTATGGCTACACCTTC.

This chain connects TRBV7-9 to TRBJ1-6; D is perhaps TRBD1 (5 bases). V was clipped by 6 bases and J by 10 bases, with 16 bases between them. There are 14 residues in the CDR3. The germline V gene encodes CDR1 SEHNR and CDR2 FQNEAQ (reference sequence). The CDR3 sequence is CASSTGTGFSPLHF. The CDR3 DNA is TGTGCCAGCAGTACCGGCACAGGCTTCTCACCCCTCCACTTT.

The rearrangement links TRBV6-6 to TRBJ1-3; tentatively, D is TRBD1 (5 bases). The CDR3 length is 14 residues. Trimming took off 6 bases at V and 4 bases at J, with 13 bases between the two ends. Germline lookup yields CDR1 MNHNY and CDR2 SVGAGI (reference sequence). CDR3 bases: TGTGCCAGCAGACAACAGGCGGGAGGAAACACCATATATTTT. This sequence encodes CASRQQAGGNTIYF.

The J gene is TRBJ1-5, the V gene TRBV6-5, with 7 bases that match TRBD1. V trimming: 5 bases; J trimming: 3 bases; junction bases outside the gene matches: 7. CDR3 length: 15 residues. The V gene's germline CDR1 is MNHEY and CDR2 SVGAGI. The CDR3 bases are TGTGCCAGCAGTATACAGGGGACTAACAATCAGCCCCAGCATTTT. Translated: CASSIQGTNNQPQHF.

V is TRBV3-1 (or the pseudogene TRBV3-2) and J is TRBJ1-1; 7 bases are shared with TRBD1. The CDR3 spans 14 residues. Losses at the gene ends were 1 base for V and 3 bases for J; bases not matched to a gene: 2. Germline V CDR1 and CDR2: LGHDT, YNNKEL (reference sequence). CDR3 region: CASSQAGGDTEAFF. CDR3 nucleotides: TGTGCCAGCAGCCAAGCAGGGGGGGACACTGAAGCTTTCTTT.

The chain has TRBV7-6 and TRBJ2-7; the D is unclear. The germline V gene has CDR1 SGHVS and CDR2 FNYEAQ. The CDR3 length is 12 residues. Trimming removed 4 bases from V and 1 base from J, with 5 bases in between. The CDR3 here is CASSSSSYEQYF. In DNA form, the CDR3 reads TGTGCCAGCAGCTCCTCATCCTACGAGCAGTACTTC.

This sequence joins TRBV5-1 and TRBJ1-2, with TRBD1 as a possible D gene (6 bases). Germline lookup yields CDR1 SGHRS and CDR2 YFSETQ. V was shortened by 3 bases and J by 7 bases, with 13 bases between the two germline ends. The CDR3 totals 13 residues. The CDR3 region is CASSSGAISGYTF. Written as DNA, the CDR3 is TGCGCCAGCAGCTCAGGGGCGATAAGTGGCTACACCTTC.

The DNA of the CDR3 is TGTGCCAGCAGTCCCGGGAGGGAGTATGGCTACACCTTC. Protein product: CASSPGREYGYTF. The V call is TRBV12-3 or TRBV12-4, the J call TRBJ1-2; no reliable D call. The CDR3 length is 13 residues. Trimming cost V 5 bases and J 5 bases, with 12 bases left between them.

CDR3 nucleotide sequence: TGCGCCAGCAGCTCGATAGCGGGGTCCTACGAGCAGTACTTC. Residues: CASSSIAGSYEQYF. The rearrangement uses TRBV5-1 and TRBJ2-7; 8 nucleotides line up with TRBD2. The length of the CDR3 is 14 residues. V shed 3 bases and J 1 base; nucleotides not matched to a gene: 3. Germline V gives CDR1 SGHRS, CDR2 YFSETQ. Using reference TRBV5-1 and TRBJ2-7 for the parts outside the CDR3, the full variable domain is KAGVTQTPRYLIKTRGQQVTLSCSPISGHRSVSWYQQTPGQGLQFLFEYFSETQRNKGNFPGRFSGRQFSNSRSEMNVSTLELGDSALYLCASSSIAGSYEQYFGPGTRLTVT.